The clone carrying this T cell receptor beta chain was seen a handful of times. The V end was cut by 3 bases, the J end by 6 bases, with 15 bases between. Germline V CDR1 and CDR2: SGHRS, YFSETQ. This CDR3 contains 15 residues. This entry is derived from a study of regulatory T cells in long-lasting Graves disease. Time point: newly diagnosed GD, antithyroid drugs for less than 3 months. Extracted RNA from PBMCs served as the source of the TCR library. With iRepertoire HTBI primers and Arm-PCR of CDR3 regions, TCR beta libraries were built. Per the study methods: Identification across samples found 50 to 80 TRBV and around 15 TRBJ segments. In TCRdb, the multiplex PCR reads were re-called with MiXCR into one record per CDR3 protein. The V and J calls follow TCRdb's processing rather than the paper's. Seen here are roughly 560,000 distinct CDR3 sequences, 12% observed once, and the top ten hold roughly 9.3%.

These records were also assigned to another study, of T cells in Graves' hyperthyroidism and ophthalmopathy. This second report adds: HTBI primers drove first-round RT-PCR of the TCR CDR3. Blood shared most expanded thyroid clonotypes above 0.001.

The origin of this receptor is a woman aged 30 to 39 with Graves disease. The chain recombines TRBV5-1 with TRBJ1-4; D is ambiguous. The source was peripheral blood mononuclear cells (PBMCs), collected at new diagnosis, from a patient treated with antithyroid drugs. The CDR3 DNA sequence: TGCGCCAGCAGCTCCTCGCGGTTGGGAGATGAAAAACTGTTTTTT. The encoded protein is CASSSSRLGDEKLFF.